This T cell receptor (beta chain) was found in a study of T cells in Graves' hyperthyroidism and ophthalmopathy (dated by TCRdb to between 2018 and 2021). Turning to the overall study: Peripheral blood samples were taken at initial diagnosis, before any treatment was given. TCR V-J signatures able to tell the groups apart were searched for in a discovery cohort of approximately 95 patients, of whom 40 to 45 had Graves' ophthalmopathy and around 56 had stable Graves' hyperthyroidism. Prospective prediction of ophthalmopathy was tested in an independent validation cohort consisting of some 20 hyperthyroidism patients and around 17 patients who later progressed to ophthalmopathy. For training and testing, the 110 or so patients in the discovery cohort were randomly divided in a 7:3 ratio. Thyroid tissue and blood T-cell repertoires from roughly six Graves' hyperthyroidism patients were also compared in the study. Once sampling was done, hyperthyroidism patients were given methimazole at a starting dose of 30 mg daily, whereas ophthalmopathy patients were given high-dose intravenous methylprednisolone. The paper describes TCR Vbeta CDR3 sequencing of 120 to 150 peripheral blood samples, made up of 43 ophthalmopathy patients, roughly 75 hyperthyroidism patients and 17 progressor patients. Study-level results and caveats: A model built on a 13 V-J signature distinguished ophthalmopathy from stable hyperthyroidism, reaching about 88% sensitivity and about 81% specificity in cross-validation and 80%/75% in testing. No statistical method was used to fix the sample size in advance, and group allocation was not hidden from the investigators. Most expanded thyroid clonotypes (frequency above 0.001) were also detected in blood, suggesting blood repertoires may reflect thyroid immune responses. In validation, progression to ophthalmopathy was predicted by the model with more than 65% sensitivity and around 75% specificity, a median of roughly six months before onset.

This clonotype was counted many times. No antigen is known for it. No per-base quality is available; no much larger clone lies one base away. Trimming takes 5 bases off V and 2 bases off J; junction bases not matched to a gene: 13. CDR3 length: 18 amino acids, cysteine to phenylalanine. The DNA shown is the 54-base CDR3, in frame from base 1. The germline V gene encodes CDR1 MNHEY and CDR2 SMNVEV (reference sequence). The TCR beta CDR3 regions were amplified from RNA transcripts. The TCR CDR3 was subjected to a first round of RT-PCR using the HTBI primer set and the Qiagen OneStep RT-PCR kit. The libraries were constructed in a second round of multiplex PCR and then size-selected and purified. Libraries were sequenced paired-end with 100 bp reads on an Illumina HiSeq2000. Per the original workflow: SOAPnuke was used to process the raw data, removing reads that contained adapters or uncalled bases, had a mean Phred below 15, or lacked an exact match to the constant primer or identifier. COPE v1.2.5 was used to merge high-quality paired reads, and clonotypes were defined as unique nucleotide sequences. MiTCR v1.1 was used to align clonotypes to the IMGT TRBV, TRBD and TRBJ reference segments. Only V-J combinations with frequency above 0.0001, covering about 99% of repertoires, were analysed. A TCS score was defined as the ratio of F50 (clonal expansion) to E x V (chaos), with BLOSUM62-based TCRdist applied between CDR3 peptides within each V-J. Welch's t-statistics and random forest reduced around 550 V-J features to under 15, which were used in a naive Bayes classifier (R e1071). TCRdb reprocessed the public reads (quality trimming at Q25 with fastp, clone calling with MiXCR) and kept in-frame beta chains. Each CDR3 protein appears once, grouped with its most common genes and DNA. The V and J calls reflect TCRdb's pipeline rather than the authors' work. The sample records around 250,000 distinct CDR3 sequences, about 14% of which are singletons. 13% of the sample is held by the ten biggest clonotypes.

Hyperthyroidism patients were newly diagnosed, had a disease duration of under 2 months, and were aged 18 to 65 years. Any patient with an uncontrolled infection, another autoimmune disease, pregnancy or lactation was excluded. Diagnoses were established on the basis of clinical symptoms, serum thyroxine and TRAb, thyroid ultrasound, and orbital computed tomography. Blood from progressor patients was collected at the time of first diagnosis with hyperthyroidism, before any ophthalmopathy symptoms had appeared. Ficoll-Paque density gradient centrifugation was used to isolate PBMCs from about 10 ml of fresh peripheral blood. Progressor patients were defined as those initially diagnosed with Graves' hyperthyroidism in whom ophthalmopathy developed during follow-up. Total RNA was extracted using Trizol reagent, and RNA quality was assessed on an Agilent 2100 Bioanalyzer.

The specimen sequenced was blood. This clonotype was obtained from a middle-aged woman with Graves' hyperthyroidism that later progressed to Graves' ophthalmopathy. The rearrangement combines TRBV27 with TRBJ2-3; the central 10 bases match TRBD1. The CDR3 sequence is CASSAYSGTGASTDTQYF. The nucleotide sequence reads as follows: TGTGCCAGCAGTGCATACTCCGGGACAGGGGCCTCCACAGATACGCAGTATTTT.